This T cell receptor beta chain was sequenced for a study of T cells after yellow fever vaccination. Whole-study results and caveats: Contaminants from the bulk population, in the form of abundant clonotypes, could be found in FACS-sorted repertoires. Post-booster reappearance was seen for most primary-vaccination clones (about 96% CD4, around 90% CD8).

A note on this clonotype: No antigen is known for it.

Germline V gives CDR1 DFQATT, CDR2 SNEGSKA (reference sequence). CDR3 length: 15 residues. V lost 0 bases and J 1 base, leaving 9 bases between the germline ends. MiXCR was run by TCRdb on the 5' RACE reads, yielding one entry per CDR3 protein. The sample includes 300,000 or so distinct CDR3 sequences, under 15% of them seen just once. Sequencing used CD4+ T cells sorted from PBMCs, obtained 45 days after the yellow fever booster vaccination. This clonotype originated in a man aged 25 to 40 who received the YFV17D yellow fever vaccine. The rearrangement joins TRBV20-1 to TRBJ2-2; D is unclear. The CDR3 nucleotides are TGCAGTGCTAGAGAGGGCAGCTGGAACACCGGGGAGCTGTTTTTT. As protein: CSAREGSWNTGELFF.